This is a list of T cell receptor beta chains from one sample in a study of patients and donors after allogeneic stem cell transplantation. From the RT-PCR reads, TCRdb called clonotypes with MiXCR, one entry per CDR3 protein. This table has about 34,000 distinct CDR3 sequences, 37% appearing once. The sequenced material came from blood, either unsorted or a sorted T cell fraction (not recorded which). All receptors come from a human donor who was either an allogeneic HSCT recipient or a stem cell or donor lymphocyte infusion donor (not recorded which). It is not recorded whose cells these are; they may come from a transplant donor. CDR3s include the opening cysteine and the closing phenylalanine or tryptophan. Fields, in order: V gene, J gene, CDR3 length, CDR3 protein.

>TRBV30|TRBJ1-1|10
CAWKNTEAFF
>TRBV3-1|TRBJ1-4|14
CASSRDRDSEKLFF
>TRBV20-1|TRBJ2-6|15
CSARDPGTGANVLTF
>TRBV6-5|TRBJ1-2|14
CASSYSNAPYGYTF
>TRBV5-6|TRBJ1-6|15
CASSFGGFRNSPLHF
>TRBV10-1|TRBJ1-1|12
CASRTGAAEAFF
>TRBV4-3|TRBJ1-2|13
CASSQDEGYGYTF
>TRBV5-6|TRBJ1-2|14
CASSLEQFNYGYTF
>TRBV30|TRBJ2-2|16
CAWSVREGRITGELFF
>TRBV21-1|TRBJ2-5|16
CASSKAGSASKETQYF
>TRBV6-5|TRBJ2-2|13
CASSRTLTGELFF
>TRBV4-3|TRBJ2-1|16
CASSQGTSGAGYEQFF
>TRBV5-1|TRBJ1-1|12
CASSLQGTEAFF
>TRBV29-1|TRBJ2-1|13
CSVRLRLADEQFF
>TRBV20-1|TRBJ1-5|15
CSARDIQGAYQPQHF
>TRBV20-1|TRBJ1-1|14
CSANYQELTTEAFF
>TRBV6-6|TRBJ2-7|13
CASSQGLDYEQYF
>TRBV5-1|TRBJ1-2|16
CASSRRTGVSFYGYTF
>TRBV25-1|TRBJ1-4|17
CASSIVAGTGFDEKLFF
>TRBV13|TRBJ1-2|14
CASSSRDRGYGYTF
>TRBV24-1|TRBJ1-5|13
CATEDGSNQPQHF
>TRBV3-1|TRBJ1-6|15
CASSQQSVKDSPLHF
>TRBV20-1|TRBJ1-1|13
CSARPTGVTEAFF
>TRBV27|TRBJ1-1|16
CASSPSTGFGAPEAFF
>TRBV10-2|TRBJ2-1|12
CASDSGNNEQFF